Listed here are 24 T cell receptor beta chains from one sample, sequenced in a study of post-analysis software for immune sequencing data. Whole-study results and caveats: In patients, TRBV5-6, TRBV5-1 and TRBV20-1 belonged to roughly 5 TRBV segments found more frequently than in controls.

The TCR beta cDNA libraries carried unique molecular identifiers. MiXCR, applied by TCRdb to the PCR reads, yields one record per CDR3 protein. Seen here are 650,000 to 850,000 distinct CDR3 sequences, roughly 46% observed once, and the top ten hold over 4.5%. These receptors have no identified antigens. Sequencing was carried out using blood. These receptors came from a girl aged 5-17 years with multiple sclerosis.

The gene calls are TRBV28 and TRBJ1-4, with D maybe TRBD1 (6 bases). Between the trimmed V and J ends, which lost 4 bases and 7 bases, there was a span of 10 bases. CDR1 is MDHEN, CDR2 SYDVKM, per germline. The CDR3 has 13 amino acids. Here the CDR3 DNA reads TGTGCCAGCAGTTCCACAGGGTCTGAAAAACTGTTTTTT. Its translation is CASSSTGSEKLFF.

The chain carries TRBV13 and TRBJ2-5; 7 bases fit TRBD1. V gave up 7 bases and J gave up 5 bases; unmatched junction bases: 7. There are 13 residues in the CDR3. Germline loops: CDR1 PRHDT, CDR2 FYEKMQ (reference sequence). The CDR3 region is CASTEQGWETQYF. The CDR3 nucleotides are TGTGCCAGCACTGAACAGGGGTGGGAGACCCAGTACTTC.

This clonotype was seen a handful of times. V and J are TRBV7-9 and TRBJ2-1; 7 nucleotides line up with TRBD1. CDR3 size: 15 residues. Germline lookup yields CDR1 SEHNR and CDR2 FQNEAQ (reference sequence). Germline trimming cut 5 bases from V and 6 bases from J; bases unmatched to any gene: 10. The CDR3 region is CASSRTGLSGNEQFF. The CDR3 DNA follows: TGTGCCAGCAGCCGGACAGGTCTAAGTGGCAATGAGCAGTTCTTC.

Turning to this clonotype: Because it lacks the conserved phenylalanine or tryptophan at the end, this CDR3 is likely a read error. The chain uses TRBV12-3 or TRBV12-4 and TRBJ2-1, with D possibly being TRBD2 (6 bases). V lost 4 bases and J 7 bases, leaving 20 bases between the germline ends. This CDR3 contains 16 residues. DNA of the CDR3: TGTGCCAGCAGTTCCAGAGGCCGGAGGGTAAGGAATGAGCAGTTCTGC. Protein sequence: CASSSRGRRVRNEQFC.

The chain recombines TRBV6-1 with TRBJ1-5; D ambiguous. Germline loops: CDR1 MNHNS, CDR2 SASEGT. The CDR3 is made up of 18 amino acids. Trimming took off 7 bases at V and 0 bases at J, with 22 bases between the two ends. The CDR3 region is CASTAGPPQIHSNQPQHF. The CDR3 DNA sequence: TGTGCCAGCACGGCGGGCCCACCACAAATACATAGCAATCAGCCCCAGCATTTT.

This clonotype was picked up a small number of times. The rearrangement joins TRBV2 to TRBJ2-1; TRBD2 agrees at 7 bases. Germline loops: CDR1 SNHLY, CDR2 FYNNEI. This CDR3 is built from 15 residues. V lost 8 bases to trimming and J lost 4 bases; unmatched junction nucleotides: 11. CDR3 nucleotide sequence: TGTGCCAGCCGTCGGTTGGGGGGGATATACAATGAGCAGTTCTTC. Translating gives CASRRLGGIYNEQFF.

This clonotype was seen only a few times. The gene calls are TRBV20-1 and TRBJ2-5; D ambiguous. This CDR3 contains 12 residues. The germline CDR1 and CDR2 sequences are DFQATT and SNEGSKA (reference sequence). The CDR3 sequence is CSGRITQETQYF. CDR3 sequence (DNA): TGCTCCGGACGGATTACCCAAGAGACCCAGTACTTC.

There are a few counts of this clonotype. This sequence joins TRBV12-3 or TRBV12-4 and TRBJ2-7, with D possibly being TRBD1 or TRBD2 (5 bases each). The length of the CDR3 is 14 residues. Between the trimmed V and J ends, which lost 1 base and 5 bases, there was a span of 12 bases. For the CDR3, the DNA is TGTGCCAGCAGTTTAGGGGCAGGGAGCAACGAGCAGTACTTC. Its protein product is CASSLGAGSNEQYF.

The gene calls are TRBV20-1 and TRBJ2-4; TRBD2 matches at 11 bases. The CDR3 runs 16 residues. Per germline, CDR1 DFQATT and CDR2 SNEGSKA (reference sequence). The CDR3 DNA is TGCAGCATCCCGGGACTAGCGGACCGTGGGTGGTACATTCAGTACTTC. Its protein is CSIPGLADRGWYIQYF.

V gene TRBV10-3 combines with J gene TRBJ2-1; TRBD2 matches 8 bases. This CDR3 contains 15 residues. Germline V CDR1 and CDR2: ENHRY, SYGVKD. J gave up 6 bases and V 2 bases, and 6 bases lay outside the gene matches. CDR3 sequence (DNA): TGTGCCATCAGTGAGGCCAGCGGGAGAGGCAATGAGCAGTTCTTC. This translates into CAISEASGRGNEQFF.

The chain recombines TRBV7-2 with TRBJ2-7; D is possibly TRBD1 (6 bases). Trimming cost V 5 bases and J 1 base, with 18 bases left between them. The CDR3 sequence is 16 residues long. Germline lookup yields CDR1 SGHTA and CDR2 FQGNSA. DNA of the CDR3: TGTGCCAGCAGCCGACCCCGGGGACAACATTCCTACGAGCAGTACTTC. Its protein is CASSRPRGQHSYEQYF. The complete variable domain, with remaining parts taken from reference TRBV7-2 and TRBJ2-7, reads GAGVSQSPSNKVTEKGKDVELRCDPISGHTALYWYRQSLGQGLEFLIYFQGNSAPDKSGLPSDRFSAERTGGSVSTLTIQRTQQEDSAVYLCASSRPRGQHSYEQYFGPGTRLTVT.

The chain employs TRBV29-1 and TRBJ2-3, with D possibly being TRBD2 (5 bases). Between the trimmed V and J ends, which lost 4 bases and 1 base, there was a span of 15 bases. Germline V gene sequence: CDR1 SQVTM, CDR2 ANQGSEA. This CDR3 contains 15 residues. The CDR3 DNA sequence: TGCAGCGTTGGTGAGGGCAGCTTACGCACAGATACGCAGTATTTT. Its protein product is CSVGEGSLRTDTQYF.

The chain is built from TRBV28 and TRBJ2-4; tentatively, D is TRBD2 (5 bases). The J call may be faulty, since TRBJ2-7 better matches the DNA end. The CDR3 runs 14 residues. Germline-derived CDR1 and CDR2 are MDHEN and SYDVKM. This chain's CDR3 is CASSPLGLRYEQYF. CDR3 coding DNA: TGTGCCAGCAGTCCCCTAGGACTCCGCTACGAGCAGTACTTC.

The rearrangement uses TRBV10-3 and TRBJ2-5, with 14 bases fitting TRBD2. The V and J ends lost 3 bases and 2 bases, in that order; junction bases with no gene match: 8. CDR3 size: 18 residues. Germline CDR1 reads ENHRY; CDR2 reads SYGVKD. In nucleotides, the CDR3 is TGTGCCATCAGTGACCTGGGACTAGCGGGGGATTTTCAAGAGACCCAGTACTTC. It encodes CAISDLGLAGDFQETQYF.

V usage is TRBV11-2 and J usage is TRBJ2-7; weak D call: TRBD2 (6 bases). V lost 5 bases and J lost 0, with 14 bases in between. Germline-derived CDR1 and CDR2 are SGHAT and FQNNGV. The CDR3 length is 15 residues. In nucleotides, the CDR3 is TGTGCCAGCAGCGCCGCTTTGCGGGACTCCTACGAGCAGTACTTC. Its translation: CASSAALRDSYEQYF.

This clonotype came up once. This rearrangement joins TRBV29-1 to TRBJ2-4; 10 nucleotides line up with TRBD1. The tail of the sequence fits TRBJ2-7 better, so the J call may be wrong. The CDR3 has 12 residues. CDR1 is SQVTM and CDR2 is ANQGSEA in the germline V gene. The CDR3 nucleotides are TGCAGCGCCGGGACAGGGGACTCCGAGCAGTACTTC. The encoded protein is CSAGTGDSEQYF.

The chain links TRBV20-1 to TRBJ2-3; the match to TRBD2 covers 9 bases. The germline V gene encodes CDR1 DFQATT and CDR2 SNEGSKA (reference sequence). The CDR3 sequence is 16 residues long. The trim removed 0 bases at V and 0 bases at J, leaving 4 bases unmatched. This chain's CDR3 is CSARDRLAGSTDTQYF. The DNA for the CDR3 is TGCAGTGCTAGAGATCGGCTAGCGGGGAGCACAGATACGCAGTATTTT.

This clonotype was detected only a few times. The J gene is TRBJ2-3, the V gene TRBV10-2, with D possibly being TRBD2 (5 bases). Per germline, CDR1 WSHSY and CDR2 SAAADI. The germline V and J ends were trimmed by 8 bases and 6 bases, with 9 bases remaining between them. The CDR3 runs to 11 residues. The CDR3 nucleotides are TGCGCCAGCGACTACGGGGATACGCAGTATTTT. Translated: CASDYGDTQYF.

The chain joins TRBV20-1 to TRBJ2-1; D assignment may be TRBD1 or TRBD2 (5 bases each). Trimming took 0 bases from V and 6 from J, leaving 12 bases between them. Germline V gene sequence: CDR1 DFQATT, CDR2 SNEGSKA (reference sequence). This CDR3 contains 14 residues. The CDR3 nucleotides are TGCAGTGCTAGAGATTGGGGGAAAGGCAATGAGCAGTTCTTC. It translates to CSARDWGKGNEQFF.

This clonotype appeared a few times. This chain connects TRBV7-9 to TRBJ1-2; perhaps TRBD1 as D (6 bases). The CDR3 is 16 amino acids. Germline lookup yields CDR1 SEHNR and CDR2 FQNEAQ (reference sequence). V lost 0 bases, J lost 3 bases, and 14 bases lay in between. The CDR3 protein is CASSLATGGADYGYTF. The CDR3, as DNA: TGTGCCAGCAGCTTAGCGACCGGGGGCGCCGACTATGGCTACACCTTC.

This clonotype was detected a few times. The chain has TRBV20-1 and TRBJ2-4, with TRBD1 identical over 9 bases. The V and J ends lost 2 bases and 6 bases, in that order; junction bases with no gene match: 8. CDR1 and CDR2 from the germline V gene are DFQATT and SNEGSKA (reference sequence). The CDR3 is 15 amino acids. This chain's CDR3 is CSARPIAGQGNIQYF. As DNA, the CDR3 is TGCAGTGCTAGACCTATCGCGGGACAGGGAAACATTCAGTACTTC.

This clonotype has a single count. The genes are TRBV5-1 and TRBJ1-1, with TRBD1 matching over 7 bases. Germline V gives CDR1 SGHRS, CDR2 YFSETQ. This CDR3 has 15 amino acids. V lost 4 bases, J lost 4 bases, and 10 bases stayed unmatched. CDR3 in DNA: TGCGCCAGCAGCAAGGGGGCCCGAGGGGGCACTGAAGCTTTCTTT. It translates to CASSKGARGGTEAFF.

This clonotype occurred a few times. The rearrangement links TRBV28 to TRBJ2-5; possible D gene TRBD1, 5 bases. The DNA end is a closer match to TRBJ2-7, so the J assignment may be wrong. In germline, CDR1 is MDHEN, CDR2 SYDVKM. This CDR3 contains 12 residues. CDR3: CASRDISYEQYF. The CDR3 nucleotides are TGTGCCAGCAGGGACATATCCTACGAGCAGTACTTC.

V gene TRBV13 combines with J gene TRBJ2-3; D remains ambiguous. V lost 0 bases and J 8 bases, leaving 9 bases between the germline ends. The CDR3 totals 13 residues. Germline loops: CDR1 PRHDT, CDR2 FYEKMQ (reference sequence). This chain's CDR3 is CASSLGLRGTQYF. DNA for the CDR3: TGTGCCAGCAGCTTAGGGCTTCGAGGTACGCAGTATTTT.